The T cell receptor (beta chain) described here comes from a study of T-cell memory formation after mild COVID-19. MiXCR, applied by TCRdb to the 5' RACE reads, yields one record per CDR3 protein. Of tens of thousands of distinct CDR3 sequences listed, approximately 16% are singletons. This clonotype appeared a few times. The CDR3 sequence is 14 residues long. With 4 bases removed from V and 1 base from J, the gap between germline ends came to 11 bases. Germline V lookup: CDR1 SGHRS, CDR2 YFSETQ. The chain has TRBV5-1 and TRBJ1-1; D not certain. The sequence was obtained from a man younger than 35 who had mild COVID-19 (a few samples of this study predate the infection). Cell type and time point are not known. Input material: PBMCs or a T cell subset sorted from them (not recorded which). The CDR3 bases are TGCGCCAGCAGCATCCTATATGGGAACACTGAAGCTTTCTTT. It codes for CASSILYGNTEAFF.